Shown below are 2 T cell receptor beta chains from a single sample sequenced in a study of T-cell reconstitution after alpha-beta-depleted transplantation in children (dated by TCRdb to 2016 to 2017). Libraries came from PCR. Sequencing was performed on an Illumina HiSeq 2500. TCR libraries were prepared with molecular barcoding, using unique molecular identifiers to normalize TCRbeta repertoire quantification. TCRdb reprocessing: public reads trimmed at Q25 with fastp, clones called with MiXCR, in-frame beta chains kept. Each record represents a unique CDR3 protein, reported with the most common genes and DNA among its rows. In this sample the table shows around 580,000 distinct CDR3 sequences, 25% to 30% of which occur a single time. The ten largest clones capture 30% to 40% of the sample. The intended sense of this specimen's treatment or condition label: allogeneic hematopoietic cell transplantation with graft depleted of TCRalphabeta T cells and CD19 B cells.

The sequenced sample was PBMCs, obtained before TCRalphabeta/CD19-depleted stem cell transplant. The receptors come from a boy younger than two with Wiskott-Aldrich syndrome, due to receive a stem cell transplant.

The CDR3 is CASTPSTGASYEQYF. The DNA of the CDR3 is TGCGCCAGCACCCCTTCCACGGGAGCCTCCTACGAGCAGTACTTC. V gene TRBV5-1 combines with J gene TRBJ2-7, with TRBD2 as a possible D gene (6 bases). Trimming left V 6 bases short and J 0 bases short, with 16 bases between. Germline-derived CDR1 and CDR2 are SGHRS and YFSETQ. The CDR3 has 15 residues.

This clonotype was found a few times. The CDR3 loop reads CASSVGPRNEQFF. CDR3 in DNA: TGCGCCAGCAGTGTTGGGCCCCGCAATGAGCAGTTCTTC. This sequence joins TRBV10-1 and TRBJ2-1; D not certain. Germline V CDR1 and CDR2: WNHNN, SYGVQD (reference sequence). Trimming pared 4 bases from V and 6 bases from J, leaving 10 bases between. This CDR3 has 13 amino acids.